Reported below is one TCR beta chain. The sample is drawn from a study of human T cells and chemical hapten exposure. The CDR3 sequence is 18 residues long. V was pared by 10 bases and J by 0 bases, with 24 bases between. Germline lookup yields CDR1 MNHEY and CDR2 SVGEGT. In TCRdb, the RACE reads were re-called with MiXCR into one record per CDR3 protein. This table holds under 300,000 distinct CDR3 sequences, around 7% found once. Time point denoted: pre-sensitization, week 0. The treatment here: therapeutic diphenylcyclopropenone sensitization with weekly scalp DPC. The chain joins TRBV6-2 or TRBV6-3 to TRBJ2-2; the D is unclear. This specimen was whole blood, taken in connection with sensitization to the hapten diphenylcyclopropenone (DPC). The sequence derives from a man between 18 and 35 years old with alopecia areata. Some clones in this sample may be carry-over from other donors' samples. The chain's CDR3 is CATLSYMVHLANTGELFF. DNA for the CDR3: TGTGCCACCCTAAGTTATATGGTTCACCTCGCGAACACCGGGGAGCTGTTTTTT.